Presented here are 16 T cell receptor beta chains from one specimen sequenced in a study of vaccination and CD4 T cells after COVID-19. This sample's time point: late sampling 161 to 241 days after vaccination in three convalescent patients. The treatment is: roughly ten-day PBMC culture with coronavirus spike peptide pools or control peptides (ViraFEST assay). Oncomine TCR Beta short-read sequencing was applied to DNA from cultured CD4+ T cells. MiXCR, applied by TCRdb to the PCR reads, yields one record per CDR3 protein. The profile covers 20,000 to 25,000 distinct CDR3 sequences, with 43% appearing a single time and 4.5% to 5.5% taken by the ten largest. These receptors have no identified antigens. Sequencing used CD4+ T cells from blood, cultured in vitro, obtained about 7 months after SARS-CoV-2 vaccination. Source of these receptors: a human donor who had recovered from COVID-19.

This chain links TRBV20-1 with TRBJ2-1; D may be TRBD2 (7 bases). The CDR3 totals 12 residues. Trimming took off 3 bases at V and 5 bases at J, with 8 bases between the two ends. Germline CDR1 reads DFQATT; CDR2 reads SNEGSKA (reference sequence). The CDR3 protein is CSARGGHNEQFF. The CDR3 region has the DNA TGCAGTGCTAGGGGGGGGCACAATGAGCAGTTCTTC.

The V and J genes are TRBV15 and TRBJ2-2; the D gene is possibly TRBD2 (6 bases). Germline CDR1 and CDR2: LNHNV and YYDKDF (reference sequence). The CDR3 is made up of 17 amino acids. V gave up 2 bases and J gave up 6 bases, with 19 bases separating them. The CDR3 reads CATSRTRLVRAAGELFF. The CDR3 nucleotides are TGTGCCACCAGCAGAACCAGACTAGTGAGGGCAGCCGGGGAGCTGTTTTTT.

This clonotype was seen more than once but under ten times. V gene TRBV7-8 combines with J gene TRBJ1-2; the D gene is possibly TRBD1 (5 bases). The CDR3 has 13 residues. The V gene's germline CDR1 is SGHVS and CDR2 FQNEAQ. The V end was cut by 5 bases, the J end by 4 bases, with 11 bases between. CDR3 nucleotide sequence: TGTGCCAGCAGCCCCAGGGCTGGCTATGGCTACACCTTC. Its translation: CASSPRAGYGYTF. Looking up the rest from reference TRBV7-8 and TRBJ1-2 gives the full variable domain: GAGVSQSPRYKVAKRGQDVALRCDPISGHVSLFWYQQALGQGPEFLTYFQNEAQLDKSGLPSDRFFAERPEGSVSTLKIQRTQQEDSAVYLCASSPRAGYGYTFGSGTRLTVV.

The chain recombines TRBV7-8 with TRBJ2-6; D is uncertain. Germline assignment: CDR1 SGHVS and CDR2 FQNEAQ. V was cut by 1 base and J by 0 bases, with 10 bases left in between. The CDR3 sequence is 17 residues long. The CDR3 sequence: CASSLDGILSGANVLTF. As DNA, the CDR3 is TGTGCCAGCAGCTTAGACGGAATACTCTCTGGGGCCAACGTCCTGACTTTC.

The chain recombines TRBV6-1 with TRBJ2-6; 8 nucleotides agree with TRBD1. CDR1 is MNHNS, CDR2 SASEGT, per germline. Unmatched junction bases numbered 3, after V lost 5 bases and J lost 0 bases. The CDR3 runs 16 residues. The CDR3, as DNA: TGTGCCAGCAGTCCGACAGGGGCCTCTGGGGCCAACGTCCTGACTTTC. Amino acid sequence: CASSPTGASGANVLTF.

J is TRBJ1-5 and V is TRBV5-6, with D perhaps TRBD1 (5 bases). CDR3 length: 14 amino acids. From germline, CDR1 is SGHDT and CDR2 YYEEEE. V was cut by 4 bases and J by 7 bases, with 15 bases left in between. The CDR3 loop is CASSETPGLQPQHF. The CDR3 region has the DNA TGTGCCAGCAGCGAAACTCCGGGACTCCAGCCCCAGCATTTT.

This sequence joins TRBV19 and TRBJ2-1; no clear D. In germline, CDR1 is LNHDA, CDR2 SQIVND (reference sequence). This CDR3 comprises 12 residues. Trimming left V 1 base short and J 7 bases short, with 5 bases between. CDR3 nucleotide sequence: TGTGCCAGTAGTATAGTGGGGAATGAGCAGTTCTTC. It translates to CASSIVGNEQFF.

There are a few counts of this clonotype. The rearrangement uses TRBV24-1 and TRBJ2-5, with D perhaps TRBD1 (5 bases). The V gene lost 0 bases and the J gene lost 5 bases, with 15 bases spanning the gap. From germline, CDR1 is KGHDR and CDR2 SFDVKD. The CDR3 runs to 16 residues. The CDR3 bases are TGTGCCACCAGTGATTTGCAATTGTCAGGGTTGGAGACCCAGTACTTC. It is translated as CATSDLQLSGLETQYF.

The CDR3 sequence: CASSSSGRTDTQYF. The CDR3 nucleotides are TGTGCCAGCTCTTCTAGCGGGAGAACAGATACGCAGTATTTT. The chain is built from TRBV6-1 and TRBJ2-3, with 10 bases identical to TRBD2. The V gene's germline CDR1 is MNHNS and CDR2 SASEGT. This CDR3 comprises 14 residues. V lost 8 bases and J lost 3; bases outside the gene matches: 5.

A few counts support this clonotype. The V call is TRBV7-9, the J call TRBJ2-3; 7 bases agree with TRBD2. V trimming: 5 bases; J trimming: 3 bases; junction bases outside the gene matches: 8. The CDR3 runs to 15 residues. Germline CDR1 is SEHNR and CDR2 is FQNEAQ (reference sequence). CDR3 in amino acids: CASSPAGDFTDTQYF. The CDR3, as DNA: TGTGCCAGCAGCCCCGCGGGGGATTTTACAGATACGCAGTATTTT.

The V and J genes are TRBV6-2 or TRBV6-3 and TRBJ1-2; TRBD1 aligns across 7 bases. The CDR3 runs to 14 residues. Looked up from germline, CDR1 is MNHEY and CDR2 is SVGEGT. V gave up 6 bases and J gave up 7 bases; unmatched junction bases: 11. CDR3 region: CASRRDRAVTGYTF. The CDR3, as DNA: TGTGCCAGCAGGAGAGACAGGGCGGTGACTGGCTACACCTTC.

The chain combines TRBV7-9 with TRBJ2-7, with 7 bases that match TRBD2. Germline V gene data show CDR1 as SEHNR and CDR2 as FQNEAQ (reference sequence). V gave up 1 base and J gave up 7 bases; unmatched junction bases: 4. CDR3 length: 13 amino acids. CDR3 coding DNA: TGTGCCAGCAGCTTAGGAGGGAGGGGAGAGCAGTACTTC. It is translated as CASSLGGRGEQYF.

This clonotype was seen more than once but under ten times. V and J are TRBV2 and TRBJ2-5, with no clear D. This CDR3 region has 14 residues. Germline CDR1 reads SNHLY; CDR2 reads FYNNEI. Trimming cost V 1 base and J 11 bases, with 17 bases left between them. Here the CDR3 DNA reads TGTGCCAGCAGTGAAGATCCGGGCCTCGGGTTTCAGTACTTC. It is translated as CASSEDPGLGFQYF.

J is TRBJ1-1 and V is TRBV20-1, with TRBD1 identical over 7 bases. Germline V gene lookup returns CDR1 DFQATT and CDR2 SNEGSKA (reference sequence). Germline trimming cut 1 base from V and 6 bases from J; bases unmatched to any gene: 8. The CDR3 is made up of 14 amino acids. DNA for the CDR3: TGCAGTGCTAGAGGCACAGGGGTGAGGTCTGAAGCTTTCTTT. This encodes CSARGTGVRSEAFF.

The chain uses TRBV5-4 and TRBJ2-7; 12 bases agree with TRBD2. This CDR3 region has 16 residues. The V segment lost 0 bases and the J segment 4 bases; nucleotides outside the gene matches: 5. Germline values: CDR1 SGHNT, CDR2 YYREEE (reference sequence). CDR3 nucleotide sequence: TGTGCCAGCAGCTTGGCCGGACTAGCGGGACATTACGAGCAGTACTTC. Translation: CASSLAGLAGHYEQYF.

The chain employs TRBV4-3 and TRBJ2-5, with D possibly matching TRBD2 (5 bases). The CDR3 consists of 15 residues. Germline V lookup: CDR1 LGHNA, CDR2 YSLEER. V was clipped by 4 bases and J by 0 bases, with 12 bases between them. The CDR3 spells CASSPRTWDQETQYF. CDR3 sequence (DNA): TGCGCCAGCAGCCCCCGGACTTGGGACCAAGAGACCCAGTACTTC.